This T cell receptor (beta chain) comes out of a study of brain T cells in children with intractable seizures. Using immunoSEQ multiplex PCR, the repertoire was profiled, and TCRdb retains in-frame clones only, with some absent. The sample holds under 150,000 clones, 94% seen once. The study, taken as a whole, reports: HCMV serostatus was not known, and viral specificity came from CDR3 similarity only.

Details on this clone: The antigen remains undetermined.

The CDR3 is 14 residues long. Germline V gene lookup returns CDR1 ENHRY and CDR2 SYGVKD. Losses at the gene ends were 5 bases for V and 4 bases for J; bases not matched to a gene: 7. V is TRBV10-3 and J is TRBJ2-5, with 7 bases aligning to TRBD1. This material consisted of peripheral blood, taken at surgery. This clonotype originated in a boy in the first two years of life with hemimegalencephaly and intractable seizures. CDR3 nucleotides: TGTGCCATCAGTATGACGACAGGGTTAGAGACCCAGTACTTC. Protein product: CAISMTTGLETQYF.